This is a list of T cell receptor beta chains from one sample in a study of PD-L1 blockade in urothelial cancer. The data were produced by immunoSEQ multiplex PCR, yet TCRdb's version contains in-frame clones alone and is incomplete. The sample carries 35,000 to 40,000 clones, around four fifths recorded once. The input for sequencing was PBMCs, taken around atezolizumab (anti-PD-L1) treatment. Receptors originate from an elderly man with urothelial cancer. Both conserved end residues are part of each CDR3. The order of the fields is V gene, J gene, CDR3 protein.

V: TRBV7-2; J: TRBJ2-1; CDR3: CASSLASGGLEQFF
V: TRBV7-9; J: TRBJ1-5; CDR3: CASSLGDRLDQPQHF
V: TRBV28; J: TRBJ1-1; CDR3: CASSSTISDRVAFF
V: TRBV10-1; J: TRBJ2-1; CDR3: CASSESWSGRMGNEQFF
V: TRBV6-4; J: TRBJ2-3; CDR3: CASSESSGGSTQYF
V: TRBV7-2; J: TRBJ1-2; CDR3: CASSLSNYGYTF
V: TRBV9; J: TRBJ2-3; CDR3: CASSATQGDTDTQYF
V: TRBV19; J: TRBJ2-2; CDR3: CASSLVQGVGELFF
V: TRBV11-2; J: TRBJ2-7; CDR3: CASSLAGTSSYEQYF
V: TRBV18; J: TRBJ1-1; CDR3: CASSLGTGVTEAFF
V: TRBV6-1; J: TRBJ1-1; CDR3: CASSPGVRDTEAFF
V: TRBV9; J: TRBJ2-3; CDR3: CASSVTPGLADTQYF
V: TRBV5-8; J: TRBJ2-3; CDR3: CASSPTRRDTQYF
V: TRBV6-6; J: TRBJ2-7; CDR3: CASSPSPRTGGYEQYF
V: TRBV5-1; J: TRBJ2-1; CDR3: CASSQTGQSYNEQFF
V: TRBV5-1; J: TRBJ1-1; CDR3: CASSFDRITAGDTEAFF
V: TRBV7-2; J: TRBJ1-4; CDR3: CASSLAGQGARGEKLFF
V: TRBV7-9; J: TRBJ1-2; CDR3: CASSLGQSGVDGYTF
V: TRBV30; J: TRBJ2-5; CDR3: CAWSVEASGAETQYF
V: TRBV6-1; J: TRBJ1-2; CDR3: CASSRGGSPEGGYTF
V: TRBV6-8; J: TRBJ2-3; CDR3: CASSYPAGETASTDTQYF
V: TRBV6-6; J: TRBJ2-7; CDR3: CASSDSGKGYEQYF
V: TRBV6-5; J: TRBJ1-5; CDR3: CASSLTGGGQPQHF
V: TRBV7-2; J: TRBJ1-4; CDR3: CASSPQGANEKLFF
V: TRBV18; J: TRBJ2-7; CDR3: CASSPQSLAGVVHEQYF
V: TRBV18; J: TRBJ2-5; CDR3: CASSPASGSETQYF
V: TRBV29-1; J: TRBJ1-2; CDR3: CSHEYGYTF
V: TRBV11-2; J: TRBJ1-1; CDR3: CASSYGTGSTEAFF
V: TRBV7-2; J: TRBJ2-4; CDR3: CASSLDGTKNIQYF
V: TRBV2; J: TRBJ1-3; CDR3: CASSRDSSGNTIYF
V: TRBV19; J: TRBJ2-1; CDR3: CASSYDPPTSGRTNNEQFF
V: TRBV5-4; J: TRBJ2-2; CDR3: CASSPPGGGSVSRNTGELFF
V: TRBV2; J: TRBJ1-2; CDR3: CASSEGTGVDGYTF
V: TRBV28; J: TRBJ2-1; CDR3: CASSLLAGAGEQFF
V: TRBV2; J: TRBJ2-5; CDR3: CASSRNTGGFRETQYF
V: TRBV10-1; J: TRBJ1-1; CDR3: CASSPFRGMNTEAFF
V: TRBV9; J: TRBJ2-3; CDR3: CASSVGQGQGRLGDTQYF
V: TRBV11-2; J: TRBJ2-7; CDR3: CASSSTDGSSYEQYF
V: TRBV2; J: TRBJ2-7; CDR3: CASRFAEGWGEQYF
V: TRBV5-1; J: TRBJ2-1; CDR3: CASSPGDRVEQFF
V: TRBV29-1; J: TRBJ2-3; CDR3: CSVDTGATDTQYF
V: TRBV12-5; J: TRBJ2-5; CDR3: CASGPGVRETQYF
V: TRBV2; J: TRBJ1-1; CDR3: CASSEQGDTEAFF
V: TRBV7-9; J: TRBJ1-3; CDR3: CASSLRGSSGNTIYF
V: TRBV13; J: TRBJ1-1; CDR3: CASSNNDRGRKAFF
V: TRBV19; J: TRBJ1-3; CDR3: CASSIQGLSGNTIYF
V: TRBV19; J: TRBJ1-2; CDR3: CATRVGGGYTF
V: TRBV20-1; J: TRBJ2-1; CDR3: CSARDFLEQFF
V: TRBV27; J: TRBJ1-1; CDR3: CASSWGDGGKNTEAFF
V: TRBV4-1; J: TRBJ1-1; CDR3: CASSHATENTEAFF
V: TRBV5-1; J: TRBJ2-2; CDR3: CASSLGRGSANTGELFF
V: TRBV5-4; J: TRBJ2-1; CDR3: CASSLQAGNNEQFF
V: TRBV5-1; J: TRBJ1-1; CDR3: CASSLKVSRAVNTEAFF
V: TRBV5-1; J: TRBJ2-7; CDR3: CASSLTGGADYEQYF
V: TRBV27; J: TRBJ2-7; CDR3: CASKALLKRGSSYEQYF
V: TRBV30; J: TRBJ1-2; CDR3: CAWTLSKGAGGYTF
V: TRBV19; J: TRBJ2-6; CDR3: CASGRSISGANVLTF
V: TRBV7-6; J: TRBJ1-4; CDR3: CASSLGDRTNEKLFF
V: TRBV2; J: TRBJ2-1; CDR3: CASSIGPGNEQFF